This TCR beta chain was sequenced during a study of cytomegalovirus exposure and HLA in healthy donors. Trimming pared 0 bases from V and 1 base from J, leaving 11 bases between. The CDR3 covers 15 residues. CDR1 and CDR2 from the germline V gene are SGHRS and YFSETQ. Study-wide points: Many donors carried some public TCRs, although rarity characterized most TCR sequences. A highly shared variant cluster was judged a likely technical artifact.

Vbeta (60) and Jbeta (13) primers were used in the PCR. Profiling relied on immunoSEQ multiplex PCR, and the TCRdb table lists in-frame clones only, not all of them. The table lists around 190,000 clones, around 77% of them singletons. On this clone itself: The antigen is unknown.

Sequenced sample: PBMCs. The chain has TRBV5-1 and TRBJ2-7, with TRBD1 as a possible D gene (6 bases). The sequence was obtained from a man aged 25-45 years in good health and CMV-seronegative. The CDR3 region is CASSLGDTGSYEQYF. Written as DNA, the CDR3 is TGCGCCAGCAGCTTGGGGGACACCGGGTCCTACGAGCAGTACTTC.